These 5 T cell receptor beta chains originate from one sample sequenced in a study of shared clonotypes between healthy human individuals. TCRdb keeps only in-frame clones here, not all; method: immunoSEQ multiplex PCR. The table includes 450,000 to 500,000 clones, about 79% detected once. Input material: PBMCs. All receptors come from a woman aged 40 to 50 in good health. Some clones in this sample may be carry-over from other donors' samples.

The chain employs TRBV4-1 and TRBJ2-2; TRBD2 aligns across 13 bases. The CDR3 spans 17 residues. After removal of 4 bases from V and 6 bases from J, the junction contained 8 bases not matched to a gene. Germline V lookup: CDR1 MGHRA, CDR2 YSYEKL. CDR3 region: CASSPPTSGRAPGELFF. CDR3 sequence (DNA): TGCGCCAGCAGCCCCCCAACTAGCGGGAGGGCCCCCGGGGAGCTGTTTTTT.

V is TRBV27 and J is TRBJ2-3, with D unclear. This CDR3 region has 17 residues. Trimming stripped 1 base from V and 6 bases from J, with 20 bases between. The germline V gene has CDR1 MNHEY and CDR2 SMNVEV (reference sequence). This chain's CDR3 is CASSLFSSVDARDTQYF. CDR3 nucleotide sequence: TGTGCCAGCAGTTTATTCTCCAGCGTCGATGCCAGGGATACGCAGTATTTT.

As to this clone: The identical CDR3 is also encoded by other nucleotide sequences in the sample. The gene calls are TRBV10-2 and TRBJ1-5; D possibly corresponds to TRBD1 (6 bases). V was pared by 10 bases and J by 7 bases, with 20 bases between. The CDR3 is 14 amino acids. CDR1 is WSHSY, CDR2 SAAADI, per germline. As DNA, the CDR3 is TGCGCCACTCAGTTCGGGGGGCTCAACCAGCCCCAGCATTTT. It codes for CATQFGGLNQPQHF.

This clone showed up just a few times. The gene calls are TRBV11-2 and TRBJ1-3; D possibly corresponds to TRBD1 (5 bases). Germline assignment: CDR1 SGHAT and CDR2 FQNNGV. V was cut by 1 base and J by 4 bases, with 8 bases left in between. The CDR3 is 14 residues long. The CDR3 region has the DNA TGTGCCAGCAGCTTAGCAGGGAGCGGAAACACCATATATTTT. As protein: CASSLAGSGNTIYF.

The chain combines TRBV23-1 with TRBJ2-5; 10 bases line up with TRBD2. TRBV23-1 is classed as an ORF, of uncertain function. After removal of 4 bases from V and 1 base from J, the junction contained 12 bases not matched to a gene. The CDR3 is 18 amino acids. The CDR3 DNA is TGCGCCAGCAGTCCGACTAGCGGGCCAGACCGTATCCAAGAGACCCAGTACTTC. Its translation is CASSPTSGPDRIQETQYF.